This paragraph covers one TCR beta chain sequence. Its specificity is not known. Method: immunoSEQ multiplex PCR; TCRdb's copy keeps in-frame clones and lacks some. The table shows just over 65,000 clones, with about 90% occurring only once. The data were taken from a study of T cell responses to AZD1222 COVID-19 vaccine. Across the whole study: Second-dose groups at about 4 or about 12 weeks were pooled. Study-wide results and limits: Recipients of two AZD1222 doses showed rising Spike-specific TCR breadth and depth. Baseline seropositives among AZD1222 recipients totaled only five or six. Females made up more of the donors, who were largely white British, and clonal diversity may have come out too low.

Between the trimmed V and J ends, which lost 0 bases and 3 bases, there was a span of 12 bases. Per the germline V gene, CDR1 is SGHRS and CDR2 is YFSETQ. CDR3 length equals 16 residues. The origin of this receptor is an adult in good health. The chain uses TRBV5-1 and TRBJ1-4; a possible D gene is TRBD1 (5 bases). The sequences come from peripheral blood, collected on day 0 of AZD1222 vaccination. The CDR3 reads CASSLAPAGANEKLFF. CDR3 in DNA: TGCGCCAGCAGCTTGGCCCCCGCGGGGGCTAATGAAAAACTGTTTTTT.